This T cell receptor beta chain was documented in a study of human T cells and chemical hapten exposure. In TCRdb, the RACE reads were re-called with MiXCR into one record per CDR3 protein. The sample shows tens of thousands of distinct CDR3 sequences, roughly 11% of them seen only once. This sample's time point: patch test 2, 6 weeks after DPC sensitization. As to treatment: therapeutic diphenylcyclopropenone sensitization with weekly scalp DPC. This CDR3 has 17 residues. CDR1 LNHDA and CDR2 SQIVND come from the germline V gene (reference sequence). Trimming left V 11 bases short and J 0 bases short, with 20 bases between.

The specimen was whole blood, collected in connection with sensitization to the hapten diphenylcyclopropenone (DPC). This chain uses TRBV19 with TRBJ2-6; no clear D gene. This receptor was obtained from a man aged 18 to 29 with alopecia areata. Some clones in this sample may be carry-over from other donors' samples. CDR3 sequence (DNA): TGTGCCCCGAACTCCCGGGTCACAATCTCTGGGGCCAACGTCCTGACTTTC. Translation gives CAPNSRVTISGANVLTF.